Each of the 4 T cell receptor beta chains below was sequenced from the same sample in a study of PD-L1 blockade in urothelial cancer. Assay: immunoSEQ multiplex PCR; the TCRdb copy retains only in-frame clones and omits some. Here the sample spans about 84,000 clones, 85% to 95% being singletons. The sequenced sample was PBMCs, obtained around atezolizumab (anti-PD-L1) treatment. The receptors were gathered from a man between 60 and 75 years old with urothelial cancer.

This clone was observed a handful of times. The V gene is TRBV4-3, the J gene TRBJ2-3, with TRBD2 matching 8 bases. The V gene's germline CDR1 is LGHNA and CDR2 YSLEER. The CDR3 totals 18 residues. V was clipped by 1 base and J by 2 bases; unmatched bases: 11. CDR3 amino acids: CASSQGAGASDYTDTQYF. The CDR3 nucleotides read TGCGCCAGCAGCCAAGGAGCGGGGGCCTCCGACTACACAGATACGCAGTATTTT.

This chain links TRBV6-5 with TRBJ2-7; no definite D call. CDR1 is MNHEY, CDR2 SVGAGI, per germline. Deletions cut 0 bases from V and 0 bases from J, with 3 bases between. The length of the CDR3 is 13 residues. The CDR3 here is CASSYSSSYEQYF. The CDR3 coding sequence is TGTGCCAGCAGTTACTCGAGCTCCTACGAGCAGTACTTC.

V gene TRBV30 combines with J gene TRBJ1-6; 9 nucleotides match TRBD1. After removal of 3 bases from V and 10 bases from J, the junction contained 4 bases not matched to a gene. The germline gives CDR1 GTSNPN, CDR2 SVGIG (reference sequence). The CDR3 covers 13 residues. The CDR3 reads CAWRDRGGSPLHF. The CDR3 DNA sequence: TGTGCCTGGAGGGACAGGGGTGGCTCACCCCTCCACTTT. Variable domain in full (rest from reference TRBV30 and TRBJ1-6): SQTIHQWPATLVQPVGSPLSLECTVEGTSNPNLYWYRQAAGRGLQLLFYSVGIGQISSEVPQNLSASRPQDRQFILSSKKLLLSDSGFYLCAWRDRGGSPLHFGNGTRLTVT.

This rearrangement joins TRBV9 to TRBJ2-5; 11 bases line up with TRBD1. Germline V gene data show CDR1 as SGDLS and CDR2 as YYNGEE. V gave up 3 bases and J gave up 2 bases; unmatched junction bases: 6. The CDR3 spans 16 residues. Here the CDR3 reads CASSASGTGGQETQYF. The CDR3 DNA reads TGTGCCAGCAGCGCCTCCGGGACAGGGGGACAAGAGACCCAGTACTTC.